These 30 T cell receptor beta chains share one sample of origin, sequenced in a study of breast tumors, draining lymph nodes, adjacent tissues. TCRdb fed the multiplex PCR reads into MiXCR, producing one record per CDR3 protein. The repertoire holds about 15,000 distinct CDR3 sequences, with approximately 55% as singletons. Sequenced: tumor-adjacent breast tissue. All receptors come from a female donor with breast cancer. Some clones in this sample may be carry-over from other donors' samples.

This clonotype turned up a few times. A much bigger clone sits one base away, suggesting this may be a read error. V is TRBV28 and J is TRBJ1-4; no clear D gene. CDR3 size: 11 residues. The V end lost 8 bases, the J end lost 8 bases, and 9 bases lay between the germline ends. Germline V gives CDR1 MDHEN, CDR2 SYDVKM. In DNA, the CDR3 is TGTGCCAGCCGCGGCCGGGAAAAACTGTTTTTT. Translation gives CASRGREKLFF.

The CDR3 sequence: CSARETGIEKLFF. CDR3 nucleotides: TGCAGTGCTAGAGAGACAGGGATCGAAAAACTGTTTTTT. The chain has TRBV20-1 and TRBJ1-4, with TRBD1 matching 7 bases. The CDR3 is made up of 13 amino acids. Per germline, CDR1 DFQATT and CDR2 SNEGSKA (reference sequence). The trim removed 0 bases at V and 8 bases at J, leaving 3 bases unmatched.

Many counts were recorded for this clonotype. The genes are TRBV3-1 and TRBJ2-7; 12 bases match TRBD2. CDR3 length: 14 residues. Germline CDR1 and CDR2: LGHDT and YNNKEL (reference sequence). Unmatched junction bases numbered 3, after V lost 4 bases and J lost 5 bases. The CDR3 DNA is TGTGCCAGCAGCCTGACTAGCGGGAGTAACGAGCAGTACTTC. It encodes CASSLTSGSNEQYF.

The CDR3 is CASSLGGRQPQHF. The CDR3 DNA reads as TGTGCCAGCAGCTTAGGGGGCCGTCAGCCCCAGCATTTT. The chain links TRBV11-2 to TRBJ1-5; D may be TRBD1 (5 bases). Between the trimmed V and J ends, which lost 1 base and 6 bases, there was a span of 7 bases. CDR1 is SGHAT and CDR2 is FQNNGV in the germline V gene. This CDR3 has 13 amino acids.

V usage is TRBV4-3 and J usage is TRBJ2-1; D is perhaps TRBD2 (5 bases). CDR1 LGHNA and CDR2 YSLEER come from the germline V gene. The CDR3 extends over 16 amino acids. Trimming stripped 5 bases from V and 7 bases from J, with 21 bases between. CDR3 residues: CASSLLVLSAGNEQFF. The CDR3 region has the DNA TGCGCCAGCAGCTTATTGGTCCTTTCTGCGGGTAATGAGCAGTTCTTC.

The CDR3 protein is CASSFRGARGMDEQYF. CDR3 DNA: TGTGCCAGCAGTTTCCGAGGGGCAAGAGGTATGGACGAGCAGTACTTC. The chain links TRBV12-3 or TRBV12-4 to TRBJ2-7, with D possibly being TRBD1 or TRBD2 (5 bases each). The ends were cut back, 3 bases at V and 5 bases at J, with 20 bases in the middle. The CDR3 is 16 amino acids.

In its sample, this clonotype was seen once. The chain recombines TRBV2 with TRBJ1-5, with D hard to call. Germline V CDR1 and CDR2: SNHLY, FYNNEI. Trimming removed 4 bases from V and 3 bases from J, with 10 bases in between. This CDR3 is built from 14 residues. The chain's CDR3 is CASSGLRFNQPQHF. The CDR3 bases are TGTGCCAGCAGTGGTTTGAGATTCAATCAGCCCCAGCATTTT.

This chain uses TRBV24-1 with TRBJ2-1; D might be TRBD2 (8 bases). With 11 bases removed from V and 5 bases from J, the gap between germline ends came to 21 bases. CDR1 is KGHDR and CDR2 is SFDVKD in the germline V gene. The CDR3 spans 15 residues. The CDR3 DNA reads TGTGCCATCGCCCTTGGTAGCGGGACAGACAATGAGCAGTTCTTC. The encoded protein is CAIALGSGTDNEQFF.

V gene TRBV19 combines with J gene TRBJ2-5; 10 bases map to TRBD2. This CDR3 has 14 residues. J was trimmed by 6 bases and V by 7 bases; bases with no gene match: 8. The V gene's germline CDR1 is LNHDA and CDR2 SQIVND (reference sequence). The CDR3, as DNA: TGTGCCAGTAAGGGTAGCGGGAGGATAAAGACCCAGTACTTC. Translated: CASKGSGRIKTQYF.

This clonotype has a count of ten or more. CDR3 DNA sequence: TGTGCCAGTGGACAGGGAAATGGCAATCAGCCCCAGCATTTT. Amino acids: CASGQGNGNQPQHF. The chain employs TRBV19 and TRBJ1-5; TRBD1 matches 8 bases. Germline V gene data show CDR1 as LNHDA and CDR2 as SQIVND (reference sequence). After removal of 8 bases from V and 2 bases from J, the junction contained 5 bases not matched to a gene. This CDR3 contains 14 residues.

The chain combines TRBV7-2 with TRBJ1-4, with a possible D match to TRBD1 (6 bases). The CDR3 spans 13 residues. The germline CDR1 and CDR2 sequences are SGHTA and FQGNSA. Trimming pared 7 bases from V and 4 bases from J, leaving 10 bases between. The CDR3 spells CASMEGVNEKLFF. The CDR3 DNA sequence: TGTGCCAGCATGGAGGGGGTTAATGAAAAACTGTTTTTT.

In this sample, this clonotype turned up many times. The rearrangement joins TRBV20-1 to TRBJ2-5; D not resolved. Per the germline V gene, CDR1 is DFQATT and CDR2 is SNEGSKA (reference sequence). This CDR3 contains 16 residues. Trimming stripped 6 bases from V and 1 base from J, with 21 bases between. The CDR3 DNA reads as TGCAGTGCATCCTCGCCCAGCTACCTGTCCCAAGAGACCCAGTACTTC. Encoded protein: CSASSPSYLSQETQYF.

This chain uses TRBV14 with TRBJ2-2; D ambiguous. Per the germline V gene, CDR1 is SGHDN and CDR2 is FVKESK. This CDR3 has 17 residues. V lost 0 bases and J lost 8, with 19 bases in between. CDR3 sequence reads: CASSQDMGKEHRGELFF. The CDR3 DNA follows: TGTGCCAGCAGCCAAGATATGGGAAAAGAACACCGGGGGGAGCTGTTTTTT.

The chain couples TRBV12-3 or TRBV12-4 to TRBJ2-5, with TRBD1 matching over 8 bases. Trimming cost V 4 bases and J 4 bases; bases outside gene matches: 8. This CDR3 region has 15 residues. The CDR3, as DNA: TGTGCCAGCAGTTACGGGACAGGCCAACGAGAGACCCAGTACTTC. Translating it yields CASSYGTGQRETQYF.

This clonotype is a singleton in its sample. The chain couples TRBV5-4 to TRBJ2-5; TRBD2 matches at 8 bases. Unmatched junction bases numbered 3, after V lost 1 base and J lost 4 bases. The CDR3 is 14 residues long. The V gene's germline CDR1 is SGHNT and CDR2 YYREEE (reference sequence). CDR3 sequence: CASSLQRGRETQYF. In DNA, the CDR3 is TGTGCCAGCAGCTTGCAGCGGGGGCGAGAGACCCAGTACTTC.

Worth noting for this clonotype: The CDR3 end shows no conserved phenylalanine or tryptophan, and so a read error is likely. This sequence joins TRBV19 and TRBJ2-5; D tentatively reads TRBD1 or TRBD2 (5 bases each). Germline V gives CDR1 LNHDA, CDR2 SQIVND (reference sequence). The V end lost 3 bases, the J end lost 7 bases, and 21 bases lay between the germline ends. CDR3 size: 16 residues. For the CDR3, the DNA is TGTGCCAGTAGTATGAGAGGGGCGCCACACTCTGGGACCCAGTACTCC. It specifies CASSMRGAPHSGTQYS.

This clonotype appeared many times. V gene TRBV4-2 combines with J gene TRBJ2-1; D is uncertain. Germline V gene sequence: CDR1 LGHNA, CDR2 YNFKEQ. The CDR3 sequence is 16 residues long. V gave up 0 bases and J gave up 6 bases, with 15 bases separating them. The CDR3 sequence: CASSQDVFGIFNEQFF. DNA for the CDR3: TGTGCCAGCAGCCAAGATGTGTTTGGGATTTTCAATGAGCAGTTCTTC.

This clonotype was observed at least ten times. Sequence at one end of the junction differs from germline and may be a read error. The gene calls are TRBV12-3 or TRBV12-4 and TRBJ1-5; perhaps TRBD1 as D (6 bases). This CDR3 has 14 amino acids. CDR3 residues: CASSLGGSNQPQHF. The CDR3 DNA is TGTGCCAGCAGCTTAGGGGGGAGCAATCAGCCCCAGCATTTT.

V gene TRBV13 combines with J gene TRBJ2-2; TRBD1 might be the D (5 bases). The V gene lost 8 bases and the J gene lost 3 bases, with 16 bases spanning the gap. This CDR3 is built from 15 residues. CDR1 and CDR2 (germline): PRHDT, FYEKMQ (reference sequence). The chain's CDR3 is CASGRGAAYTGELFF. DNA for the CDR3: TGTGCCAGCGGCCGTGGGGCAGCCTACACCGGGGAGCTGTTTTTT.

The chain couples TRBV7-3 to TRBJ2-1; the match to TRBD2 covers 8 bases. V was pared by 6 bases and J by 7 bases, with 8 bases of the junction left unmatched. Germline values: CDR1 SGHTA, CDR2 FQGTGA. This CDR3 contains 14 residues. CDR3 nucleotides: TGTGCCAGCAGACCAGCGGGAGCAATTAATGAGCAGTTCTTC. Encoded protein: CASRPAGAINEQFF.

The chain uses TRBV29-1 and TRBJ1-4; D call uncertain. V lost 1 base and J 10 bases, leaving 7 bases between the germline ends. Germline lookup yields CDR1 SQVTM and CDR2 ANQGSEA. The length of the CDR3 is 11 residues. The CDR3 DNA sequence: TGCAGCGTTGAAGGTGATGGAAAACTGTTTTTT. Protein product: CSVEGDGKLFF.

In regard to this clonotype: This may be a read error, as it is one base from a much larger clone. The chain is built from TRBV19 and TRBJ1-1; 7 bases line up with TRBD1. The CDR3 runs to 15 residues. Per the germline V gene, CDR1 is LNHDA and CDR2 is SQIVND (reference sequence). The CDR3 DNA follows: TGTGCCAGTAGGGAACAGGGGAGATGGAACACTGAAGCTTCCTTT. Protein sequence: CASREQGRWNTEASF.

This clonotype came up many times. This chain connects TRBV18 to TRBJ2-5, with D tentatively TRBD2 (5 bases). The CDR3 consists of 15 residues. Germline values: CDR1 KGHSH, CDR2 LQKENI. The V end lost 0 bases, the J end lost 5 bases, and 13 bases lay between the germline ends. The CDR3: CASSPPGEIRETQYF. CDR3 DNA: TGTGCCAGCTCACCACCTGGGGAGATCAGGGAGACCCAGTACTTC. Full variable domain (remainder filled in from reference TRBV18 and TRBJ2-5): NAGVMQNPRHLVRRRGQEARLRCSPMKGHSHVYWYRQLPEEGLKFMVYLQKENIIDESGMPKERFSAEFPKEGPSILRIQQVVRGDSAAYFCASSPPGEIRETQYFGPGTRLLVL.

By frequency in the sample, this clonotype is medium-sized. The J gene is TRBJ1-4, the V gene TRBV12-3 or TRBV12-4; D is uncertain. V was shortened by 7 bases and J by 3 bases, with 12 bases between the two germline ends. The CDR3 consists of 14 residues. The CDR3 sequence: CASNLGHPNEKLFF. The CDR3 bases are TGTGCCAGCAATCTGGGTCATCCTAATGAAAAACTGTTTTTT.

This rearrangement joins TRBV9 to TRBJ2-2; 14 bases match TRBD2. The germline V gene has CDR1 SGDLS and CDR2 YYNGEE. With V trimmed by 3 bases and J by 4 bases, 2 bases remained unmatched. The CDR3 length is 16 residues. CDR3 sequence: CASSGGTSGSTGELFF. In nucleotides, the CDR3 is TGTGCCAGCAGCGGTGGGACTAGCGGGAGCACCGGGGAGCTGTTTTTT.

This chain uses TRBV19 with TRBJ1-5; D is undetermined. With 7 bases removed from V and 2 bases from J, the gap between germline ends came to 18 bases. This CDR3 is built from 16 residues. Germline V gene data show CDR1 as LNHDA and CDR2 as SQIVND (reference sequence). The CDR3 reads CASTIRGRAGNQPQHF. In DNA, the CDR3 is TGTGCCAGTACGATACGGGGTAGAGCGGGCAATCAGCCCCAGCATTTT.

This clonotype was recorded many times. The CDR3 protein is CASSPGTGSLFNIQYF. For the CDR3, the DNA is TGTGCCAGCAGTCCCGGGACAGGGAGCCTTTTTAACATTCAGTACTTC. The chain has TRBV6-8 and TRBJ2-4, with 9 bases lining up with TRBD1. With 5 bases clipped from V and 7 bases from J, the junction kept 12 bases outside the gene matches. CDR3 length: 16 amino acids. Germline loops: CDR1 MNHGY, CDR2 SAAAGT.

The V gene is TRBV7-3, the J gene TRBJ2-7, with 7 bases that match TRBD2. The CDR3 has 15 amino acids. Germline CDR1 is SGHTA and CDR2 is FQGTGA. After removal of 5 bases from V and 4 bases from J, the junction contained 11 bases not matched to a gene. The CDR3 DNA reads TGTGCCAGCAGCAACCGGGCTAGCGGTCCATACGAGCAGTACTTC. Its protein is CASSNRASGPYEQYF.

This clonotype showed up many times. This sequence joins TRBV3-1 and TRBJ2-7, with D perhaps TRBD2 (5 bases). V lost 3 bases, J lost 4 bases, and 10 bases lay in between. There are 13 residues in the CDR3. Germline CDR1 is LGHDT and CDR2 is YNNKEL (reference sequence). The CDR3 DNA reads TGTGCCAGCAGCCACAGAGCGGCGTACGAGCAGTACTTC. Protein product: CASSHRAAYEQYF.

Notes on this clonotype: A much bigger clone sits one base away, suggesting this may be a read error. The chain uses TRBV9 and TRBJ2-1; TRBD2 matches at 14 bases. The CDR3 is 15 residues long. Germline V CDR1 and CDR2: SGDLS, YYNGEE. The CDR3 loop is CAGSGGTSGSYEQFF. CDR3 DNA: TGTGCCGGCAGCGGTGGGACTAGCGGGAGTTATGAGCAGTTCTTC.